The 2 T cell receptor beta chains in this list originate from one sample, sequenced in a study of cytomegalovirus exposure and HLA in healthy donors. Sequencing was performed with immunoSEQ multiplex PCR; in TCRdb, only in-frame clones are kept and a portion is missing. The repertoire holds more than 65,000 clones, with about 92% as singletons. Sequenced sample: PBMCs. These receptor sequences come from a man younger than 35 in good health and CMV-seronegative.

The genes are TRBV6-1 and TRBJ2-5; D is ambiguous. The V gene's germline CDR1 is MNHNS and CDR2 SASEGT. The germline V and J ends were trimmed by 5 bases and 1 base, with 11 bases remaining between them. CDR3 size: 14 residues. The CDR3 region is CASSFGHTQETQYF. CDR3 in DNA: TGTGCCAGCAGTTTTGGGCACACCCAAGAGACCCAGTACTTC.

This clone was counted between two and nine times. The identical CDR3 is also encoded by other nucleotide sequences in the sample. CDR3 coding DNA: TGCGCCAGCAGCTTGTCTTCGAACACCGGGGAGCTGTTTTTT. Its protein is CASSLSSNTGELFF. V usage is TRBV5-1 and J usage is TRBJ2-2; D not certain. CDR3 size: 14 residues. CDR1 and CDR2 (germline): SGHRS, YFSETQ. Trimming removed 1 base at V and 0 bases at J, with 4 bases between.